One sample yielded the 30 T cell receptor beta chains listed below, sequenced in a study of beta chain features in type 1 diabetes (dated by TCRdb to the late 2010s). The library was obtained by the immunoSEQ multiplex PCR assay. The entire amount of isolated RNA was reverse transcribed using the High Capacity cDNA Reverse Transcription Kit, so the sequenced TCRB transcripts were expressed ones. TCRdb carries this immuneACCESS record with in-frame sequences only. Its versions omit some clonotypes, under half of them owing to an unresolved V gene in the studies checked, with the rest unexplained. A total of about 340,000 clones appear in this sample, 6.5% to 10% of them only once. The top ten clones comprise more than 0.4% of the sample. Sequenced sample: central memory CD4+ T cells from blood. Source of these receptors: a woman under 30 in good health.

This clone appeared a few times. The rearrangement links TRBV13 to TRBJ1-4; D not resolved. Germline-derived CDR1 and CDR2 are PRHDT and FYEKMQ (reference sequence). Deletions cut 4 bases from V and 12 bases from J, with 21 bases between. The CDR3 contains 15 residues. Here the CDR3 DNA reads TGTGCCAGCAGCTCCTCCGCTGCGATGACGGCAGAACTGTTTTTT. Protein sequence: CASSSSAAMTAELFF.

The gene calls are TRBV5-6 and TRBJ2-2, with D unclear. The germline CDR1 and CDR2 sequences are SGHDT and YYEEEE. The CDR3 spans 15 residues. Trimming removed 2 bases from V and 5 bases from J, with 13 bases in between. CDR3 sequence: CASSFWQRWTGELFF. The CDR3 DNA is TGTGCCAGCAGCTTCTGGCAGAGGTGGACCGGGGAGCTGTTTTTT. The full variable domain, in which reference TRBV5-6 and TRBJ2-2 provide the parts outside the CDR3, is DAGVTQSPTHLIKTRGQQVTLRCSPKSGHDTVSWYQQALGQGPQFIFQYYEEEERQRGNFPDRFSGHQFPNYSSELNVNALLLGDSALYLCASSFWQRWTGELFFGEGSRLTVL.

This clone was counted between two and nine times. This chain uses TRBV11-2 with TRBJ2-2; 13 nucleotides line up with TRBD2. The ends lost 6 bases at V and 6 bases at J; junction bases unmatched: 4. The CDR3 has 15 amino acids. CDR1 and CDR2 (germline): SGHAT, FQNNGV. The CDR3 region is CASRLGLAGAGELFF. CDR3 in DNA: TGTGCCAGCAGGCTAGGACTAGCGGGAGCCGGGGAGCTGTTTTTT.

V is TRBV25-1 and J is TRBJ2-3; 10 nucleotides line up with TRBD2. CDR3 length: 15 residues. Germline loops: CDR1 MGHDK, CDR2 SYGVNS. The ends lost 6 bases at V and 6 bases at J; junction bases unmatched: 9. The CDR3 bases are TGTGCCAGCAGCGAAACTAGCGGGGTCTTGGATACGCAGTATTTT. This encodes CASSETSGVLDTQYF.

This clone appeared a few times. This chain uses TRBV28 with TRBJ1-2; 9 nucleotides match TRBD1. Germline assignment: CDR1 MDHEN and CDR2 SYDVKM. The CDR3 consists of 14 residues. The J segment lost 5 bases and the V segment lost 7 bases, leaving 8 bases of the junction unmatched. The CDR3 bases are TGTGCCAGCATCCCGGGACAGGGATATTATGGCTACACCTTC. This encodes CASIPGQGYYGYTF.

The chain employs TRBV7-4 and TRBJ2-3; 9 bases align to TRBD2. V lost 2 bases and J lost 5; bases outside the gene matches: 8. The CDR3 length is 16 residues. Per germline, CDR1 SGHVT and CDR2 SQSDAQ. This CDR3 reads CASSLISSGRRDTQYF. CDR3 nucleotide sequence: TGTGCCAGCAGCTTAATCTCCAGCGGGAGGCGAGATACGCAGTATTTT.

As regards this clone: This same CDR3 is encoded by further DNA sequences in the sample. The V and J genes are TRBV7-2 and TRBJ1-1, with D uncertain. Trimming took off 1 base at V and 2 bases at J, with 5 bases between the two ends. Germline loops: CDR1 SGHTA, CDR2 FQGNSA. CDR3 length: 13 amino acids. The CDR3 DNA sequence: TGTGCCAGCAGCTTAGATAGAAACACTGAAGCTTTCTTT. Translating gives CASSLDRNTEAFF.

This clone has just a few counts. This chain links TRBV29-1 with TRBJ2-5; 8 bases line up with TRBD1. V was clipped by 8 bases and J by 3 bases; unmatched bases: 8. From germline, CDR1 is SQVTM and CDR2 ANQGSEA. The CDR3 length is 13 residues. CDR3 protein: CSTCRGQKETQYF. In nucleotides, the CDR3 is TGCAGCACCTGCAGGGGGCAAAAAGAGACCCAGTACTTC.

The chain carries TRBV27 and TRBJ2-7, with TRBD1 identical over 11 bases. This CDR3 has 17 residues. After removal of 6 bases from V and 0 bases from J, the junction contained 10 bases not matched to a gene. Germline CDR1 and CDR2: MNHEY and SMNVEV (reference sequence). In DNA form, the CDR3 reads TGTGCCAGCAGACTATCGGGACAGGGGGGAGTCTCCTACGAGCAGTACTTC. Its translation is CASRLSGQGGVSYEQYF.

This clone was counted only a few times. This chain links TRBV9 with TRBJ1-2; D call uncertain. In germline, CDR1 is SGDLS, CDR2 YYNGEE. Trimming stripped 0 bases from V and 4 bases from J, with 16 bases between. The CDR3 extends over 16 amino acids. The CDR3 nucleotides read TGTGCCAGCAGCGTAGCATCCGGGGATATAGGCTATGGCTACACCTTC. This translates into CASSVASGDIGYGYTF.

This clone was seen at least ten times. This rearrangement joins TRBV4-3 to TRBJ2-3, with no clear D. The germline V and J ends were trimmed by 3 bases and 2 bases, with 6 bases remaining between them. Germline CDR1 and CDR2: LGHNA and YSLEER. This CDR3 contains 13 residues. As DNA, the CDR3 is TGCGCCAGCAGCCAGGAACTCACAGATACGCAGTATTTT. Protein sequence: CASSQELTDTQYF.

This clone has ten or more counts. The chain links TRBV13 to TRBJ2-7; unclear D gene. The V gene lost 4 bases and the J gene lost 9 bases, with 13 bases spanning the gap. Germline V gene sequence: CDR1 PRHDT, CDR2 FYEKMQ (reference sequence). This CDR3 region has 12 residues. The CDR3: CASSSDGSGQYF. The DNA for the CDR3 is TGTGCCAGCAGCTCGGACGGCTCGGGGCAGTACTTC. Drawing the rest from reference TRBV13 and TRBJ2-7, the complete variable domain is AAGVIQSPRHLIKEKRETATLKCYPIPRHDTVYWYQQGPGQDPQFLISFYEKMQSDKGSIPDRFSAQQFSDYHSELNMSSLELGDSALYFCASSSDGSGQYFGPGTRLTVT.

This clone was seen a few times. J is TRBJ1-2 and V is TRBV27; no firm D call. V shed 3 bases and J shed 4 bases, with 15 bases lying between them. Germline V CDR1 and CDR2: MNHEY, SMNVEV (reference sequence). The CDR3 loop spans 15 amino acids. The CDR3 reads CASSFSFGNSYGYTF. The CDR3 region has the DNA TGTGCCAGCAGTTTCTCGTTTGGCAACTCCTATGGCTACACCTTC.

CDR3 residues: CASSLGFGLGYGYTF. CDR3 DNA sequence: TGTGCCAGCAGCTTAGGGTTCGGGTTAGGCTATGGCTACACCTTC. The chain carries TRBV7-9 and TRBJ1-2, with unresolved D. Germline-derived CDR1 and CDR2 are SEHNR and FQNEAQ (reference sequence). This CDR3 has 15 amino acids. V gave up 1 base and J gave up 4 bases, with 13 bases separating them.

This clone has just a few counts. The chain joins TRBV4-2 to TRBJ1-2, with 7 bases lining up with TRBD1. This CDR3 has 15 amino acids. Unmatched junction bases numbered 9, after V lost 5 bases and J lost 3 bases. CDR1 and CDR2 from the germline V gene are LGHNA and YNFKEQ. CDR3 DNA: TGTGCCAGCAGCACAGGACAGGCGCAATACTATGGCTACACCTTC. Translated: CASSTGQAQYYGYTF.

The chain couples TRBV9 to TRBJ2-3; TRBD1 is a possible D gene (5 bases). Trimming cost V 4 bases and J 4 bases, with 13 bases left between them. The CDR3 is 14 residues long. CDR1 is SGDLS and CDR2 is YYNGEE in the germline V gene. CDR3 bases: TGTGCCAGCAGCCTCCTCTGGGGCCCAGATACGCAGTATTTT. It is translated as CASSLLWGPDTQYF.

This clone occurred a few times. Written as DNA, the CDR3 is TGTGCCAGCAGCTTAAACAGGGGATTCGAGCAGTACTTC. This sequence encodes CASSLNRGFEQYF. The rearrangement joins TRBV7-3 to TRBJ2-7; 7 nucleotides agree with TRBD1. Trimming at V came to 1 base and at J to 6 bases, leaving 3 bases not matched to a gene. The germline gives CDR1 SGHTA, CDR2 FQGTGA. The CDR3 totals 13 residues.

The V gene is TRBV18, the J gene TRBJ2-3, with 10 bases aligning to TRBD2. Germline values: CDR1 KGHSH, CDR2 LQKENI. V shed 1 base and J 3 bases; nucleotides not matched to a gene: 7. This CDR3 is built from 17 residues. The CDR3 here is CASSPLSGRASTDTQYF. The CDR3 nucleotides are TGTGCCAGCTCACCACTGAGCGGGAGGGCTTCTACAGATACGCAGTATTTT.

There are a few counts of this clone. The gene calls are TRBV19 and TRBJ2-5, with D perhaps given as TRBD1 or TRBD2 (5 bases each). The CDR3 length is 14 residues. CDR1 and CDR2 (germline): LNHDA, SQIVND (reference sequence). V was pared by 6 bases and J by 5 bases, with 16 bases between. This CDR3 is CASSNPQGGETQYF. CDR3 sequence (DNA): TGTGCCAGTAGCAACCCTCAGGGCGGGGAGACCCAGTACTTC.

This chain connects TRBV10-3 to TRBJ2-1; 9 bases align to TRBD2. The CDR3 is 16 amino acids. V lost 4 bases to trimming and J lost 2 bases; unmatched junction nucleotides: 6. Germline V CDR1 and CDR2: ENHRY, SYGVKD. This CDR3 is CAISGRLAETYNEQFF. The DNA for the CDR3 is TGTGCCATCAGTGGAAGACTAGCGGAGACCTACAATGAGCAGTTCTTC.

This clone was picked up a small number of times. The chain joins TRBV4-1 to TRBJ2-3; TRBD2 matches at 14 bases. The germline V gene encodes CDR1 MGHRA and CDR2 YSYEKL. V lost 3 bases, J lost 10 bases, and 6 bases stayed unmatched. The CDR3 covers 15 residues. CDR3: CASSQTSGRAFAQYF. The CDR3 nucleotides are TGCGCCAGCAGCCAGACTAGCGGGAGGGCCTTTGCGCAGTATTTT.

The gene calls are TRBV10-3 and TRBJ1-4; D not certain. Trimming removed 10 bases from V and 8 bases from J, with 20 bases in between. Germline V gives CDR1 ENHRY, CDR2 SYGVKD. The CDR3 is made up of 14 amino acids. Written as DNA, the CDR3 is TGTGCCAGCAGCCACGATTACCCCGAGGAAAAACTGTTTTTT. Its protein product is CASSHDYPEEKLFF.

This chain joins TRBV29-1 and TRBJ2-1; D unclear. The CDR3 covers 13 residues. Trimming pared 4 bases from V and 7 bases from J, leaving 14 bases between. CDR1 is SQVTM and CDR2 is ANQGSEA in the germline V gene. CDR3 nucleotides: TGCAGCGTTGGTAGGGTTTCGGGTAATGAGCAGTTCTTC. It yields the protein CSVGRVSGNEQFF.

This clone was detected a few times. This chain joins TRBV10-3 and TRBJ2-5, with 14 bases that match TRBD2. The CDR3 runs 16 residues. Germline V lookup: CDR1 ENHRY, CDR2 SYGVKD. J gave up 2 bases and V 5 bases, and 4 bases lay outside the gene matches. In DNA form, the CDR3 reads TGTGCCATCAGTCGGACTAGCGGGAGGACTCAAGAGACCCAGTACTTC. As protein: CAISRTSGRTQETQYF.

This clone was counted only a few times. The chain combines TRBV10-3 with TRBJ2-7, with D possibly matching TRBD1 (5 bases). V dropped 0 bases and J dropped 4 bases, with 10 bases sitting between them. Per germline, CDR1 ENHRY and CDR2 SYGVKD. This CDR3 is built from 14 residues. CDR3 in DNA: TGTGCCATCAGTGAGTCGCACAGGTATTACGAGCAGTACTTC. Its protein product is CAISESHRYYEQYF.

V and J are TRBV7-9 and TRBJ2-1; D is unresolved. This CDR3 is built from 11 residues. V lost 5 bases and J 8 bases, leaving 7 bases between the germline ends. Per germline, CDR1 SEHNR and CDR2 FQNEAQ (reference sequence). DNA for the CDR3: TGTGCCAGCAGCCCGCAGTATGAGCAGTTCTTC. Protein sequence: CASSPQYEQFF.

This sequence joins TRBV14 and TRBJ2-3; the D call may be TRBD1 or TRBD2 (5 bases each). The CDR3 consists of 16 residues. Germline V gives CDR1 SGHDN, CDR2 FVKESK. The ends were cut back, 2 bases at V and 2 bases at J, with 14 bases in the middle. The chain's CDR3 is CASSQYLGVHTDTQYF. The CDR3 DNA follows: TGTGCCAGCAGCCAATATCTGGGGGTACACACAGATACGCAGTATTTT.

The table lists this clone with many counts. V and J are TRBV23-1 and TRBJ2-5; no reliable D call. TRBV23-1 is an ORF, with its function uncertain. Trimming took 4 bases from V and 4 from J, leaving 10 bases between them. The CDR3 runs to 13 residues. CDR3 DNA: TGCGCCAGCAGTCTCCGAGCCCGAGAGACCCAGTACTTC. Its protein product is CASSLRARETQYF.

This clone was seen repeatedly, ten times or more. The V and J genes are TRBV18 and TRBJ2-4; D not certain. The CDR3 is 15 amino acids. From germline, CDR1 is KGHSH and CDR2 LQKENI. Trimming took 4 bases from V and 0 from J, leaving 10 bases between them. CDR3 coding DNA: TGTGCCAGCTCACTTTCGCCTGGAGCCAAAAACATTCAGTACTTC. This encodes CASSLSPGAKNIQYF.

This clone was recorded a few times. V and J are TRBV7-2 and TRBJ1-4; a weak D match, TRBD1 (6 bases). There are 15 residues in the CDR3. V was cut by 4 bases and J by 7 bases, with 16 bases left in between. Germline CDR1 reads SGHTA; CDR2 reads FQGNSA. CDR3 DNA: TGTGCCAGCAGCTCGCGACAGGTCAGGGGTGAAAAACTGTTTTTT. This gives the protein CASSSRQVRGEKLFF.